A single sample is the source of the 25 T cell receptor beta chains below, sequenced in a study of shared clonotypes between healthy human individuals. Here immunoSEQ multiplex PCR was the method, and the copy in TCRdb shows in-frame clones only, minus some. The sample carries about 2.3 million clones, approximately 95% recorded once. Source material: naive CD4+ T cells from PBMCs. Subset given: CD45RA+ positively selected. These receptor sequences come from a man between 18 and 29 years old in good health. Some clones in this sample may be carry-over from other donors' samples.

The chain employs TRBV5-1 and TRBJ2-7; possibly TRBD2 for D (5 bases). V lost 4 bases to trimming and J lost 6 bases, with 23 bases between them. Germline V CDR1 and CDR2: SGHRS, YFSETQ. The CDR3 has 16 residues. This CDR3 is CASSPNPDFRAGEQYF. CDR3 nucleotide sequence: TGCGCCAGCAGCCCCAATCCGGACTTTAGGGCTGGCGAGCAGTACTTC.

The CDR3 reads CASSTQGAIGAGGYTF. The CDR3 DNA reads TGTGCCAGCAGTACACAGGGGGCTATTGGTGCGGGTGGCTACACCTTC. This rearrangement joins TRBV28 to TRBJ1-2, with 9 bases matching TRBD1. The CDR3 has 16 residues. V was pared by 5 bases and J by 7 bases, with 14 bases of the junction left unmatched. Germline CDR1 reads MDHEN; CDR2 reads SYDVKM.

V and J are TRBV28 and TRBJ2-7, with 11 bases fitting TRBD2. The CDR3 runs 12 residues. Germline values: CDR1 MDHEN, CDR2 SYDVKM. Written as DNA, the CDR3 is TGTACTAGCGGGAGCCGGCTTCACGAGCAGTACTTC. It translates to CTSGSRLHEQYF. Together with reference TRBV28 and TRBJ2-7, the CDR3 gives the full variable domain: DVKVTQSSRYLVKRTGEKVFLECVQDMDHENMFWYRQDPGLGLRLIYFSYDVKMKEKGDIPEGYSVSREKKERFSLILESASTNQTSMYLCTSGSRLHEQYFGPGTRLTVT.

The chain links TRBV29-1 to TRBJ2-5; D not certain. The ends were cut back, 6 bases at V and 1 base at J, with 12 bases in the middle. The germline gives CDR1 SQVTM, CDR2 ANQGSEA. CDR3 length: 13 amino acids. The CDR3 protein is CSVTPGTQETQYF. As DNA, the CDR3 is TGCAGCGTGACCCCAGGTACCCAAGAGACCCAGTACTTC.

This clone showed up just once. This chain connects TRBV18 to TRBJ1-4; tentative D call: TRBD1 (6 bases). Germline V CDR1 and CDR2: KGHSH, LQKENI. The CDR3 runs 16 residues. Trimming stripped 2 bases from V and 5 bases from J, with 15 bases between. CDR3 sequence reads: CASSPFSGQGNEKLFF. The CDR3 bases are TGTGCCAGCTCACCATTTTCTGGTCAGGGGAATGAAAAACTGTTTTTT.

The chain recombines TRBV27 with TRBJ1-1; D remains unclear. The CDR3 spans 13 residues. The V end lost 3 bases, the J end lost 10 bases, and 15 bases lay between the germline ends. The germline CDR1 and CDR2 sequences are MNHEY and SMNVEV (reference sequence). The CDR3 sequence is CASSFGQPAAAFF. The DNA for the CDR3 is TGTGCCAGCAGTTTTGGGCAACCCGCGGCAGCTTTCTTT.

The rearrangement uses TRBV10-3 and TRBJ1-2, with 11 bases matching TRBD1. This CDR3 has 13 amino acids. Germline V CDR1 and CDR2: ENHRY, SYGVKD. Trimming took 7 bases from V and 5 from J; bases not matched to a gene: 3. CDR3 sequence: CAITGTGGYGYTF. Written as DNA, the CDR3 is TGTGCCATCACCGGGACAGGGGGGTATGGCTACACCTTC.

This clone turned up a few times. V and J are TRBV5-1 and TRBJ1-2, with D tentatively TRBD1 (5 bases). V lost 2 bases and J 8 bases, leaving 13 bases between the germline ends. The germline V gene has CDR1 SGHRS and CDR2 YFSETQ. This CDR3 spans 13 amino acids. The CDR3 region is CASSFDGDLGYTF. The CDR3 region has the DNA TGCGCCAGCAGCTTCGACGGGGACTTAGGCTACACCTTC. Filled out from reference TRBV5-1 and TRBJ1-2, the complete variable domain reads KAGVTQTPRYLIKTRGQQVTLSCSPISGHRSVSWYQQTPGQGLQFLFEYFSETQRNKGNFPGRFSGRQFSNSRSEMNVSTLELGDSALYLCASSFDGDLGYTFGSGTRLTVV.

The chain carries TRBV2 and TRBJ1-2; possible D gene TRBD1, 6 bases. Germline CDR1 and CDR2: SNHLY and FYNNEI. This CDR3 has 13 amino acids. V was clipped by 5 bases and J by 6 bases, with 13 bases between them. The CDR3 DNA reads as TGTGCCAGCAGTCAACAGGGCTTCAATGGCTACACCTTC. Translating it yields CASSQQGFNGYTF.

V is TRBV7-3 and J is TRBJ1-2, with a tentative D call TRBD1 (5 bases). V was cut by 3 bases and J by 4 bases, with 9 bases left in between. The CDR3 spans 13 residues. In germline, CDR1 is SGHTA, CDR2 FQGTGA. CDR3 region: CASSFQGGYGYTF. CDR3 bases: TGTGCCAGCAGCTTCCAGGGAGGCTATGGCTACACCTTC. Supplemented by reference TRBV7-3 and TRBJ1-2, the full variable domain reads GAGVSQTPSNKVTEKGKYVELRCDPISGHTALYWYRQSLGQGPEFLIYFQGTGAADDSGLPNDRFFAVRPEGSVSTLKIQRTERGDSAVYLCASSFQGGYGYTFGSGTRLTVV.

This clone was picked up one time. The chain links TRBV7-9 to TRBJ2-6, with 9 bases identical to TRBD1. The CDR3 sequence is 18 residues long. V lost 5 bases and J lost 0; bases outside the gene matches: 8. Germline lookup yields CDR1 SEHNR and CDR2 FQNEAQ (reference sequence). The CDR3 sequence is CASSRTGGPLSGANVLTF. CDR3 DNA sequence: TGTGCCAGCAGCCGAACAGGGGGCCCCCTCTCTGGGGCCAACGTCCTGACTTTC.

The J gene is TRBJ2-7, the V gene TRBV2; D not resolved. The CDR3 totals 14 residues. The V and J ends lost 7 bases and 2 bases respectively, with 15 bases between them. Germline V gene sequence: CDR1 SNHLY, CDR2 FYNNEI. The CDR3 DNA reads TGTGCCAGCACTGAGGCCCCTACTACCTACGAGCAGTACTTC. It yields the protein CASTEAPTTYEQYF.

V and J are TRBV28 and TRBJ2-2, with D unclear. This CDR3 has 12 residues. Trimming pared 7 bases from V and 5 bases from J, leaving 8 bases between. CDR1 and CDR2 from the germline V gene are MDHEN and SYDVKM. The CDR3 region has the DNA TGTGCCAGCAATGGAGAGACCGGGGAGCTGTTTTTT. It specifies CASNGETGELFF.

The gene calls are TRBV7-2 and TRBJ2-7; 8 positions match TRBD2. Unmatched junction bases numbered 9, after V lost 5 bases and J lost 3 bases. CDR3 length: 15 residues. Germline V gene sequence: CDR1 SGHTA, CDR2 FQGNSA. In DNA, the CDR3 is TGTGCCAGCAGCCCCGTGGTAGCGGGGTTCTACGAGCAGTACTTC. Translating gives CASSPVVAGFYEQYF.

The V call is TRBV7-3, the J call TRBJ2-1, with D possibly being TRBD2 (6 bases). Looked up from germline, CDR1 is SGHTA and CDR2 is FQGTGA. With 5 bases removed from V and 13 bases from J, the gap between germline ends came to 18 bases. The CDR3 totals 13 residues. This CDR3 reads CASSPGGQDYQFF. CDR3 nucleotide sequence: TGTGCCAGCAGCCCCGGTGGGCAGGACTATCAGTTCTTC.

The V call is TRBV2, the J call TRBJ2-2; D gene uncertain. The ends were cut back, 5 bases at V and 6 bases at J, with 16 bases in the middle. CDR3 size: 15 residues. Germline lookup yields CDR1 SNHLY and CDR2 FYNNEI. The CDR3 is CASSSLPIAPGELFF. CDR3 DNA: TGTGCCAGCAGTTCCTTACCCATAGCCCCCGGGGAGCTGTTTTTT.

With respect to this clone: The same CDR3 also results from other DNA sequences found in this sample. The CDR3 region is CASSLDRATNEKLFF. The DNA of the CDR3 is TGCGCCAGCAGCTTAGACAGGGCAACTAATGAAAAACTGTTTTTT. The gene calls are TRBV5-1 and TRBJ1-4; TRBD1 aligns across 7 bases. V trimming: 2 bases; J trimming: 0 bases; junction bases outside the gene matches: 1. Germline CDR1 SGHRS, CDR2 YFSETQ. This CDR3 comprises 15 residues.

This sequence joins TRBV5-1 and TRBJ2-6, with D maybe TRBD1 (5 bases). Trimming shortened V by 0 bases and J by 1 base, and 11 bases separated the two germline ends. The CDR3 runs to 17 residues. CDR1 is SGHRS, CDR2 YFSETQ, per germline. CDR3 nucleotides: TGCGCCAGCAGCTTGGTCGACAGCTATTCTGGGGCCAACGTCCTGACTTTC. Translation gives CASSLVDSYSGANVLTF.

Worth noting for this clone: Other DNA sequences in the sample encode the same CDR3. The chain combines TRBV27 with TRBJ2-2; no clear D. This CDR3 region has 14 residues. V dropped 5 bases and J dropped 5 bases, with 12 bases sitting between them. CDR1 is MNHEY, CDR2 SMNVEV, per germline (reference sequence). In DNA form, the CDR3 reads TGTGCCAGCAGTCCCTTCGGAGTTACCGGGGAGCTGTTTTTT. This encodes CASSPFGVTGELFF.

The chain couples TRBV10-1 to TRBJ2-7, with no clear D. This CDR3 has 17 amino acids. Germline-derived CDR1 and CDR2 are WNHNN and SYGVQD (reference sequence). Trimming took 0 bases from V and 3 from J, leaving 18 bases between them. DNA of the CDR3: TGCGCCAGCAGTGAGTCGGTAGCACAACCTCCCTACTACGAGCAGTACTTC. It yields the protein CASSESVAQPPYYEQYF.

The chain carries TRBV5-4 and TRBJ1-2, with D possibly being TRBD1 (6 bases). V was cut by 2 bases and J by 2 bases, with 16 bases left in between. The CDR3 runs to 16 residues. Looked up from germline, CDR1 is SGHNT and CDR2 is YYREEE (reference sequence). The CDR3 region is CASSFSTGGANYGYTF. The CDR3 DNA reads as TGTGCCAGCAGCTTTTCGACCGGGGGCGCAAACTATGGCTACACCTTC. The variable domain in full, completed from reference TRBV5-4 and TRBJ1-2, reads ETGVTQSPTHLIKTRGQQVTLRCSSQSGHNTVSWYQQALGQGPQFIFQYYREEENGRGNFPPRFSGLQFPNYSSELNVNALELDDSALYLCASSFSTGGANYGYTFGSGTRLTVV.

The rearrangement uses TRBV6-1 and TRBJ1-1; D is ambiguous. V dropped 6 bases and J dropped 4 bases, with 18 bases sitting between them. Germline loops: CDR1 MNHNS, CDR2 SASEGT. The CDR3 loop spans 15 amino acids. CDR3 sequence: CASRTLDTRPTEAFF. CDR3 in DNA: TGTGCCAGCAGGACCCTCGATACCCGTCCCACTGAAGCTTTCTTT.

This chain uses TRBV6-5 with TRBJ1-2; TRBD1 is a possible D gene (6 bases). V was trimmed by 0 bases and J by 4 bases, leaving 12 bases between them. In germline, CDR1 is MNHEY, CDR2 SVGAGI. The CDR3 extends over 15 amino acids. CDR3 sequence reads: CASSYSGQTGYGYTF. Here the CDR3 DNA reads TGTGCCAGCAGTTACTCAGGACAGACGGGCTATGGCTACACCTTC.

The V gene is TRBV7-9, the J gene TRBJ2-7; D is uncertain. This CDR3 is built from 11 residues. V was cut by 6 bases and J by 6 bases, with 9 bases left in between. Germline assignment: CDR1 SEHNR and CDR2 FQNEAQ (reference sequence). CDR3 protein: CASSQASEQYF. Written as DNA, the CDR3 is TGTGCCAGCAGTCAGGCATCCGAGCAGTACTTC.

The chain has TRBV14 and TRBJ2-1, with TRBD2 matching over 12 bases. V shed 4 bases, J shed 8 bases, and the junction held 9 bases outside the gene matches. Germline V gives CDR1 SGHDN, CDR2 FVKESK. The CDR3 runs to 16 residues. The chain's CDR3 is CASSPGGLAGFHEQFF. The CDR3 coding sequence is TGTGCCAGCAGCCCAGGAGGACTAGCGGGATTTCATGAGCAGTTCTTC.